This entry features one TCR beta chain sequence. These data originate in a study of metastatic and nonmetastatic thyroid tumors. Turning to the study itself: Peripheral blood and tumor or nodule samples from malignant and benign thyroid patients were compared.

Germline V gives CDR1 SGHVS, CDR2 FNYEAQ. V was cut by 5 bases and J by 0 bases, with 17 bases left in between. CDR3 length equals 16 residues. Ahead of thyroid surgery, no patient had received treatment of any kind. TCRdb re-called the PCR reads through MiXCR. The sample holds about 27,000 clones; more than 14% are singletons and the top ten take about a sixth. The specimen was blood. This chain connects TRBV7-6 to TRBJ2-7; D gene uncertain. The TCR sequence derives from a male donor with papillary thyroid cancer or a benign thyroid nodule (not recorded which). Some clones in this sample may be carry-over from other donors' samples. CDR3 residues: CASSPNSGRISYEQYF. Here the CDR3 DNA reads TGTGCCAGCAGCCCCAATTCCGGTAGGATCTCCTACGAGCAGTACTTC.